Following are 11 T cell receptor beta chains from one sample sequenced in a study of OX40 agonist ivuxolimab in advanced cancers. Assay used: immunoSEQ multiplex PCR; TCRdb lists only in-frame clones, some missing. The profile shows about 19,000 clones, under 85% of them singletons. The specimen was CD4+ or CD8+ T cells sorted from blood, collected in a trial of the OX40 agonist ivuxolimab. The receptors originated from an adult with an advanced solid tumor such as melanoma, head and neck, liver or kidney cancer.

For the CDR3, the DNA is TGTGCCAGTAGTTACGGGGGATCACCCCTCCACTTT. Amino acid sequence: CASSYGGSPLHF. This chain uses TRBV19 with TRBJ1-6; the D gene is possibly TRBD1 (5 bases). This CDR3 contains 12 residues. V lost 5 bases to trimming and J lost 10 bases, with 9 bases between them. The V gene's germline CDR1 is LNHDA and CDR2 SQIVND (reference sequence).

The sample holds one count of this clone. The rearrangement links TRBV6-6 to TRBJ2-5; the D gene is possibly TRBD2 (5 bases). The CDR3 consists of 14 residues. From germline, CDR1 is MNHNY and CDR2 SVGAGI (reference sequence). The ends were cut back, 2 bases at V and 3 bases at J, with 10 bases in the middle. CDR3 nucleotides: TGTGCCAGCAGTTACCTCCCGGGGAAAGAGACCCAGTACTTC. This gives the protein CASSYLPGKETQYF.

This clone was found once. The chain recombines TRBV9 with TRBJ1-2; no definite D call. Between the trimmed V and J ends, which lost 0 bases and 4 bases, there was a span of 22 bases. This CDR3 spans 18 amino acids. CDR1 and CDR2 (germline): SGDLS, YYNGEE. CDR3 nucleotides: TGTGCCAGCAGCGTAGTAGTTGATGGTGGCTTGGGGATCTATGGCTACACCTTC. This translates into CASSVVVDGGLGIYGYTF. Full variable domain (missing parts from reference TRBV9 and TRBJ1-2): DSGVTQTPKHLITATGQRVTLRCSPRSGDLSVYWYQQSLDQGLQFLIQYYNGEERAKGNILERFSAQQFPDLHSELNLSSLELGDSALYFCASSVVVDGGLGIYGYTFGSGTRLTVV.

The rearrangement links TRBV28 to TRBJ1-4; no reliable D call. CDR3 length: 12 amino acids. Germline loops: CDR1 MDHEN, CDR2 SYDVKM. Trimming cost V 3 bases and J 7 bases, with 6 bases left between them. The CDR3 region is CASSLRVEKLFF. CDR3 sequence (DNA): TGTGCCAGCAGTTTGAGGGTTGAAAAACTGTTTTTT.

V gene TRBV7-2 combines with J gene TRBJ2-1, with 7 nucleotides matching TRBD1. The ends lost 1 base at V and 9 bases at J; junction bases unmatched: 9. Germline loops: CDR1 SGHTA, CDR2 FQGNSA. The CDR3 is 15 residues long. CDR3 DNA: TGTGCCAGCAGCTTAGTAGGGGGCGAGGATCGTGAGCAGTTCTTC. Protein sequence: CASSLVGGEDREQFF.

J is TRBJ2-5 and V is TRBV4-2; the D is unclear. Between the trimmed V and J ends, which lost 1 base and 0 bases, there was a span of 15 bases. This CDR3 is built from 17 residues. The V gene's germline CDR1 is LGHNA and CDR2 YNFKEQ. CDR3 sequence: CASSQVGLGQNQETQYF. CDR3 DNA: TGTGCCAGCAGCCAAGTTGGGTTAGGGCAGAACCAAGAGACCCAGTACTTC.

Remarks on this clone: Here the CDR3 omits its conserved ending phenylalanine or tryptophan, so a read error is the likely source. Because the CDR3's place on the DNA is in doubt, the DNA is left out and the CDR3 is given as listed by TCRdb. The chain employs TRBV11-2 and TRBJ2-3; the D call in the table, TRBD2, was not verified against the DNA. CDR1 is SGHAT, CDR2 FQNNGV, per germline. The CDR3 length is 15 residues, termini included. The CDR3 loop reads CASSLDAASGGPDPI.

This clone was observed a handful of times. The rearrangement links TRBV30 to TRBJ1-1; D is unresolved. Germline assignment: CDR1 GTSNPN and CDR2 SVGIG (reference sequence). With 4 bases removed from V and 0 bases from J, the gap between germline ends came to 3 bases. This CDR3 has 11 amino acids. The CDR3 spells CAWNMNTEAFF. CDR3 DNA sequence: TGTGCCTGGAACATGAACACTGAAGCTTTCTTT.

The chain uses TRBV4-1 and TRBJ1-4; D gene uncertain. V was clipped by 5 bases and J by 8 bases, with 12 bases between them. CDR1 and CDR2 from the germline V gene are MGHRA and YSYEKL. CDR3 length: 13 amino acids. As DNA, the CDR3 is TGCGCCAGCAGCTCACAAAGTGGAGAAAAACTGTTTTTT. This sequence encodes CASSSQSGEKLFF.

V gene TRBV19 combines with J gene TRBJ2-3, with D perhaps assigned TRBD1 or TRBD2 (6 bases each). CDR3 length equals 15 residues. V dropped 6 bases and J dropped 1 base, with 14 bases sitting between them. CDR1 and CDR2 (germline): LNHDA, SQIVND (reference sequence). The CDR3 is CASSPGGGGTDTQYF. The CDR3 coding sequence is TGTGCCAGTAGCCCCGGGGGCGGGGGCACAGATACGCAGTATTTT.

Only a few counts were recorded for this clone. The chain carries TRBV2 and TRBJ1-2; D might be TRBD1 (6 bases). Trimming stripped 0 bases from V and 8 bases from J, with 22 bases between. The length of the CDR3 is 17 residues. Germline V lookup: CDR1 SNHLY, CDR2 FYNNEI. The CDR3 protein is CASSEAAGTTSRGGYTF. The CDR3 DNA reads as TGTGCCAGCAGTGAAGCGGCTGGGACAACCTCTCGAGGGGGCTACACCTTC.